The 14 T cell receptor beta chains below all came from one sample that was sequenced in a study of blood T cell repertoires in COVID-19. The table came from immunoSEQ multiplex PCR; TCRdb's copy has only in-frame clones and leaves some out. This sample carries 300,000 to 350,000 clones, approximately 89% of them seen once, and the ten largest clones take 2.5% to 4%. Sequenced sample: peripheral blood. These receptor sequences come from a woman aged 18-29 years who had recovered from COVID-19.

The V gene is TRBV7-9, the J gene TRBJ2-5, with D perhaps matching TRBD1 (6 bases). V lost 2 bases and J lost 5, with 18 bases in between. This CDR3 contains 16 residues. Germline V gene sequence: CDR1 SEHNR, CDR2 FQNEAQ (reference sequence). DNA for the CDR3: TGTGCCAGCAGCTTACGGTACAGGGAGATATGGGAGACCCAGTACTTC. Its translation: CASSLRYREIWETQYF.

The chain has TRBV2 and TRBJ1-1; a weak D match, TRBD1 (5 bases). The CDR3 consists of 12 residues. V gave up 6 bases and J gave up 1 base, with 6 bases separating them. The germline V gene has CDR1 SNHLY and CDR2 FYNNEI. The CDR3: CASRDTNTEAFF. DNA for the CDR3: TGTGCCAGCAGGGACACGAACACTGAAGCTTTCTTT.

The chain has TRBV7-9 and TRBJ1-4; maybe TRBD1 (5 bases). CDR1 SEHNR and CDR2 FQNEAQ come from the germline V gene (reference sequence). V was shortened by 3 bases and J by 0 bases, with 11 bases between the two germline ends. This CDR3 region has 16 residues. CDR3 in amino acids: CASSFGGGSTNEKLFF. The CDR3, as DNA: TGTGCCAGCAGCTTCGGCGGGGGGTCAACTAATGAAAAACTGTTTTTT.

This clone was seen once. The genes are TRBV19 and TRBJ1-2; tentative D call: TRBD1 (6 bases). The germline V and J ends were trimmed by 11 bases and 4 bases, with 20 bases remaining between them. Germline loops: CDR1 LNHDA, CDR2 SQIVND (reference sequence). The CDR3 is 14 amino acids. CDR3 region: CACGQGPFPYGYTF. The DNA for the CDR3 is TGTGCCTGCGGGCAGGGGCCTTTTCCCTATGGCTACACCTTC.

V gene TRBV10-3 combines with J gene TRBJ1-1; D may be TRBD1 (5 bases). Trimming removed 3 bases at V and 4 bases at J, with 12 bases between. From germline, CDR1 is ENHRY and CDR2 SYGVKD. The CDR3 has 14 amino acids. In nucleotides, the CDR3 is TGTGCCATCAGTGATGTAGGGGCCGGCACTGAAGCTTTCTTT. Its translation is CAISDVGAGTEAFF.

This clone was counted only a few times. The chain combines TRBV3-1 (or the pseudogene TRBV3-2) with TRBJ1-1, with TRBD1 identical over 10 bases. V shed 7 bases and J 5 bases; nucleotides not matched to a gene: 10. The CDR3 loop spans 15 amino acids. Germline-derived CDR1 and CDR2 are LGHDT and YNNKEL (reference sequence). The CDR3 loop reads CASTTRDRGETEAFF. The CDR3 DNA is TGTGCCAGCACCACAAGGGACAGGGGTGAAACTGAAGCTTTCTTT.

This clone has more than one count but fewer than ten. The chain carries TRBV27 and TRBJ1-2, with D uncertain. This CDR3 region has 13 residues. Germline V CDR1 and CDR2: MNHEY, SMNVEV (reference sequence). V lost 8 bases and J 3 bases, leaving 13 bases between the germline ends. The CDR3 DNA sequence: TGTGCCAGCGGCTCGGGAGGTTACTATGGCTACACCTTC. It encodes CASGSGGYYGYTF.

The chain joins TRBV5-1 to TRBJ2-6; tentatively, D is TRBD1 (5 bases). CDR3 length: 14 residues. V was cut by 4 bases and J by 2 bases, with 7 bases left in between. CDR1 is SGHRS, CDR2 YFSETQ, per germline. The CDR3 reads CASSPGTGANVLTF. As DNA, the CDR3 is TGCGCCAGCAGCCCAGGGACTGGGGCCAACGTCCTGACTTTC.

This chain links TRBV7-2 with TRBJ1-2; tentative D call: TRBD1 (5 bases). With 2 bases removed from V and 5 bases from J, the gap between germline ends came to 9 bases. This CDR3 region has 13 residues. Germline CDR1 is SGHTA and CDR2 is FQGNSA. The CDR3 bases are TGTGCCAGCAGCTTATCGACAGTTTATGGCTACACCTTC. Translation: CASSLSTVYGYTF.

The chain couples TRBV10-3 to TRBJ2-2; 12 positions match TRBD2. Per germline, CDR1 ENHRY and CDR2 SYGVKD. Losses at the gene ends were 6 bases for V and 6 bases for J; bases not matched to a gene: 5. This CDR3 contains 15 residues. CDR3 nucleotides: TGTGCCATCAGCTCTAGCGGGGGGGCGCCCGGGGAGCTGTTTTTT. This gives the protein CAISSSGGAPGELFF.

The chain recombines TRBV7-2 with TRBJ2-7; no definite D call. The CDR3 is 13 residues long. V was cut by 1 base and J by 7 bases, with 11 bases left in between. CDR1 is SGHTA and CDR2 is FQGNSA in the germline V gene. Here the CDR3 DNA reads TGTGCCAGCAGCTTAGGTACCCTTCGGGAGCAGTACGTC. Amino acids: CASSLGTLREQYV.

This clone occurred once. The chain combines TRBV11-3 with TRBJ2-1, with D maybe TRBD2 (5 bases). The CDR3 is 16 amino acids. Germline V gene data show CDR1 as SGHNT and CDR2 as YENEEA. V was trimmed by 3 bases and J by 0 bases, leaving 12 bases between them. In nucleotides, the CDR3 is TGTGCCAGCAGCTTTTATTTTAGCGCCTCCTACAATGAGCAGTTCTTC. Translating it yields CASSFYFSASYNEQFF.

This sequence joins TRBV19 and TRBJ2-1; a weak D match, TRBD2 (6 bases). Germline values: CDR1 LNHDA, CDR2 SQIVND (reference sequence). This CDR3 has 15 amino acids. Deletions cut 3 bases from V and 1 base from J, with 10 bases between. For the CDR3, the DNA is TGTGCCAGTAGTATTGCGGGACTGTCCTACAATGAGCAGTTCTTC. This translates into CASSIAGLSYNEQFF.

V gene TRBV5-5 combines with J gene TRBJ1-2; TRBD1 matches 7 bases. This CDR3 contains 15 residues. V shed 0 bases and J 1 base; nucleotides not matched to a gene: 3. Germline values: CDR1 SGHKS, CDR2 YYEKEE (reference sequence). CDR3 nucleotides: TGTGCCAGCAGCTTGGTAGGGGGCGATAACTATGGCTACACCTTC. It codes for CASSLVGGDNYGYTF.